The 19 T cell receptor beta chains listed next were all sequenced from one sample in a study of shared clonotypes between healthy human individuals. Produced via immunoSEQ multiplex PCR; TCRdb's table is partial and in-frame only. The sample shows around 700,000 clones, around 74% of them seen only once. Material for sequencing was memory CD4+ T cells sorted from blood. Described subset: CD45RA-negative fraction. These receptors originate from a woman in her 30s in good health.

The J gene is TRBJ2-2, the V gene TRBV6-5; no clear D gene. The germline gives CDR1 MNHEY, CDR2 SVGAGI. The CDR3 is 14 amino acids. V gave up 6 bases and J gave up 2 bases, with 10 bases separating them. CDR3 coding DNA: TGTGCCAGCAGGGGTAGGGTAAACACCGGGGAGCTGTTTTTT. Amino acids: CASRGRVNTGELFF.

The V gene is TRBV25-1, the J gene TRBJ2-1; 9 positions match TRBD1. V was clipped by 4 bases and J by 8 bases; unmatched bases: 15. Germline CDR1 MGHDK, CDR2 SYGVNS. This CDR3 region has 17 residues. CDR3 protein: CASSANEPGQGIHEQFF. The CDR3 bases are TGTGCCAGCAGTGCAAACGAACCGGGACAGGGTATACATGAGCAGTTCTTC.

The chain recombines TRBV5-6 with TRBJ1-3, with unresolved D. V lost 0 bases, J lost 0 bases, and 10 bases lay in between. CDR1 and CDR2 from the germline V gene are SGHDT and YYEEEE. This CDR3 contains 16 residues. The CDR3 region is CASSLGPRDSGNTIYF. CDR3 sequence (DNA): TGTGCCAGCAGCTTGGGTCCGAGGGACTCTGGAAACACCATATATTTT.

The genes are TRBV6-1 and TRBJ2-7; TRBD2 matches 7 bases. There are 13 residues in the CDR3. V shed 7 bases and J 4 bases; nucleotides not matched to a gene: 7. Germline CDR1 reads MNHNS; CDR2 reads SASEGT. Here the CDR3 DNA reads TGTGCCAGCAATCGTTATAGCGGGTACGAGCAGTACTTC. Translation gives CASNRYSGYEQYF.

Only one count was recorded for this clone. V and J are TRBV7-8 and TRBJ1-5; no definite D call. Trimming pared 5 bases from V and 0 bases from J, leaving 17 bases between. This CDR3 has 17 amino acids. Germline values: CDR1 SGHVS, CDR2 FQNEAQ. CDR3 in amino acids: CASSTASYRYSNQPQHF. CDR3 bases: TGTGCCAGCAGCACGGCCTCCTACAGATATAGCAATCAGCCCCAGCATTTT. Full variable domain (rest looked up from reference TRBV7-8 and TRBJ1-5): GAGVSQSPRYKVAKRGQDVALRCDPISGHVSLFWYQQALGQGPEFLTYFQNEAQLDKSGLPSDRFFAERPEGSVSTLKIQRTQQEDSAVYLCASSTASYRYSNQPQHFGDGTRLSIL.

The V call is TRBV7-9, the J call TRBJ2-1; no reliable D call. CDR1 and CDR2 from the germline V gene are SEHNR and FQNEAQ (reference sequence). V was cut by 3 bases and J by 4 bases, with 13 bases left in between. The CDR3 sequence is 15 residues long. CDR3 DNA: TGTGCCAGCAGCTTTGACGGCTGGGGATACAATGAGCAGTTCTTC. Protein sequence: CASSFDGWGYNEQFF. The variable domain in full, completed from reference TRBV7-9 and TRBJ2-1, reads DTGVSQNPRHKITKRGQNVTFRCDPISEHNRLYWYRQTLGQGPEFLTYFQNEAQLEKSRLLSDRFSAERPKGSFSTLEIQRTEQGDSAMYLCASSFDGWGYNEQFFGPGTRLTVL.

In its sample, this clone was seen once. V usage is TRBV11-3 and J usage is TRBJ2-5, with 8 bases identical to TRBD1. Losses at the gene ends were 4 bases for V and 2 bases for J; bases not matched to a gene: 3. This CDR3 is 14 amino acids long. Looked up from germline, CDR1 is SGHNT and CDR2 is YENEEA. The CDR3 here is CASSYGTGQETQYF. The CDR3 DNA sequence: TGTGCCAGCAGCTACGGGACAGGACAAGAGACCCAGTACTTC.

The J gene is TRBJ2-7, the V gene TRBV30; D is uncertain. CDR1 and CDR2 from the germline V gene are GTSNPN and SVGIG (reference sequence). Trimming cost V 3 bases and J 9 bases, with 24 bases left between them. The CDR3 consists of 15 residues. Here the CDR3 DNA reads TGTGCCTGGAGGCGTCCGGTGGCTAGAAGGTCTTGGCAGTACTTC. Residues: CAWRRPVARRSWQYF. The variable domain in full, with the rest retrieved from reference TRBV30 and TRBJ2-7, is SQTIHQWPATLVQPVGSPLSLECTVEGTSNPNLYWYRQAAGRGLQLLFYSVGIGQISSEVPQNLSASRPQDRQFILSSKKLLLSDSGFYLCAWRRPVARRSWQYFGPGTRLTVT.

This chain joins TRBV15 and TRBJ1-4; no reliable D call. Trimming removed 0 bases at V and 4 bases at J, with 18 bases between. The length of the CDR3 is 18 residues. Germline V gene lookup returns CDR1 LNHNV and CDR2 YYDKDF (reference sequence). The chain's CDR3 is CATSRDAAADAINEKLFF. The CDR3 DNA sequence: TGTGCCACCAGCAGAGATGCGGCAGCTGATGCCATTAATGAAAAACTGTTTTTT.

This clone was detected many times. The chain is built from TRBV29-1 and TRBJ2-1, with 10 nucleotides matching TRBD1. The junction had 14 bases not matched to a gene; V was cut back by 6 bases and J by 12 bases. Germline lookup yields CDR1 SQVTM and CDR2 ANQGSEA. This CDR3 is built from 14 residues. CDR3 sequence reads: CSVTQLGQGNAQFF. The CDR3 DNA reads TGCAGCGTCACCCAATTGGGACAGGGGAACGCGCAGTTCTTC.

In this sample, this clone turned up once. The chain employs TRBV4-1 and TRBJ2-7; TRBD1 agrees at 8 bases. The germline V gene has CDR1 MGHRA and CDR2 YSYEKL. This CDR3 region has 14 residues. V shed 3 bases and J 2 bases; nucleotides not matched to a gene: 3. The CDR3 here is CASSQRTGTYEQYF. The CDR3 coding sequence is TGCGCCAGCAGCCAGCGGACAGGGACCTACGAGCAGTACTTC.

The J gene is TRBJ2-1, the V gene TRBV5-1; D may correspond to TRBD1 or TRBD2 (5 bases each). From germline, CDR1 is SGHRS and CDR2 YFSETQ. The CDR3 has 13 residues. V lost 5 bases and J lost 8, with 14 bases in between. CDR3: CASRGTGRDEQFF. The CDR3 DNA reads as TGCGCCAGCAGGGGGACCGGGCGAGATGAGCAGTTCTTC.

This chain joins TRBV27 and TRBJ1-5; perhaps TRBD1 as D (6 bases). CDR3 length equals 14 residues. Trimming took 1 base from V and 6 from J, leaving 10 bases between them. The germline V gene has CDR1 MNHEY and CDR2 SMNVEV (reference sequence). CDR3 sequence (DNA): TGTGCCAGCAGTTTATTCGGGGGGCCTCAGCCCCAGCATTTT. It is translated as CASSLFGGPQPQHF.

J is TRBJ1-2 and V is TRBV7-9; TRBD1 is a possible D gene (6 bases). The CDR3 covers 17 residues. Germline CDR1 reads SEHNR; CDR2 reads FQNEAQ (reference sequence). Trimming shortened V by 1 base and J by 6 bases, and 21 bases separated the two germline ends. The CDR3 nucleotides are TGTGCCAGCAGCTTAGGCGGTAGGGGGGGTCCTGCTGATGGCTACACCTTC. Translating it yields CASSLGGRGGPADGYTF.

V gene TRBV5-1 combines with J gene TRBJ1-1, with a tentative D call TRBD1 (5 bases). CDR1 is SGHRS and CDR2 is YFSETQ in the germline V gene. The CDR3 spans 15 residues. The V gene lost 5 bases and the J gene lost 1 base, with 15 bases spanning the gap. The CDR3 sequence is CASRDGTSTNTEAFF. The CDR3 DNA is TGCGCCAGCAGGGATGGGACTTCCACGAACACTGAAGCTTTCTTT.

The rearrangement uses TRBV28 and TRBJ2-2; the match to TRBD1 covers 10 bases. After removal of 2 bases from V and 6 bases from J, the junction contained 12 bases not matched to a gene. The CDR3 sequence is 18 residues long. Germline lookup yields CDR1 MDHEN and CDR2 SYDVKM. DNA of the CDR3: TGTGCCAGCAGTTTAACTAGGGGACAGGGGTTTGAGGCCGGGGAGCTGTTTTTT. Its translation: CASSLTRGQGFEAGELFF.

Note on this clone: It may be a read error: a sequence one base away is much more abundant. This chain links TRBV11-2 with TRBJ1-2, with D unresolved. CDR1 and CDR2 (germline): SGHAT, FQNNGV. The CDR3 is 11 residues long. V lost 1 base and J 6 bases, leaving 3 bases between the germline ends. The CDR3 sequence: CASSLGDGYTF. The DNA for the CDR3 is TGTGCCAGCAGCTTAGGGGATGGCTACACCTTC.

The gene calls are TRBV27 and TRBJ1-2; possibly TRBD1 for D (5 bases). Trimming took off 2 bases at V and 10 bases at J, with 14 bases between the two ends. Germline CDR1 is MNHEY and CDR2 is SMNVEV (reference sequence). The CDR3 contains 13 residues. CDR3 DNA: TGTGCCAGCAGTTTAGGATGGGGGGGGACCTACACCTTC. Encoded protein: CASSLGWGGTYTF.

Note on this clone: The junction departs from the called germline gene at one end, perhaps through a read error. The chain carries TRBV2 and TRBJ2-3; tentatively, D is TRBD1 (6 bases). The CDR3 loop spans 12 amino acids. Per the germline V gene, CDR1 is SNHLY and CDR2 is FYNNEI. CDR3 residues: CASSEGGNTQYF. Written as DNA, the CDR3 is TGTGCCAGCAGCGAAGGGGGAAATACGCAGTATTTT.